This TCR beta chain was identified in a study of Ad26.COV2.S vaccination and SARS-CoV-2 variants. Study-wide results and caveats: Greater spike-specific TCR breadth was seen in vaccine recipients than in placebo recipients.

The V end lost 5 bases, the J end lost 6 bases, and 8 bases lay between the germline ends. The CDR3 is 10 amino acids. CDR1 DFQATT and CDR2 SNEGSKA come from the germline V gene (reference sequence). Sequencing was performed with immunoSEQ multiplex PCR; in TCRdb, only in-frame clones are kept and a portion is missing. The data contain some 250,000 clones, approximately 87% of them singletons. The treatment denotes: 15 to 20 received Ad26.COV2.S at low or high dose, single or two shots; 5 received placebo; per-sample allocation not given. All samples were drawn on day 63, counting from the first vaccine or placebo injection. For this clone: The antigen is undetermined.

J is TRBJ2-7 and V is TRBV20-1; no reliable D call. The sample consisted of peripheral blood, taken in a trial of Ad26.COV2.S vaccine versus placebo. This TCR derives from a person between 18 and 59 years old who received the Ad26.COV2.S COVID-19 vaccine or a placebo. This CDR3 is CSALMGEQYF. Here the CDR3 DNA reads TGCAGTGCTCTGATGGGCGAGCAGTACTTC.